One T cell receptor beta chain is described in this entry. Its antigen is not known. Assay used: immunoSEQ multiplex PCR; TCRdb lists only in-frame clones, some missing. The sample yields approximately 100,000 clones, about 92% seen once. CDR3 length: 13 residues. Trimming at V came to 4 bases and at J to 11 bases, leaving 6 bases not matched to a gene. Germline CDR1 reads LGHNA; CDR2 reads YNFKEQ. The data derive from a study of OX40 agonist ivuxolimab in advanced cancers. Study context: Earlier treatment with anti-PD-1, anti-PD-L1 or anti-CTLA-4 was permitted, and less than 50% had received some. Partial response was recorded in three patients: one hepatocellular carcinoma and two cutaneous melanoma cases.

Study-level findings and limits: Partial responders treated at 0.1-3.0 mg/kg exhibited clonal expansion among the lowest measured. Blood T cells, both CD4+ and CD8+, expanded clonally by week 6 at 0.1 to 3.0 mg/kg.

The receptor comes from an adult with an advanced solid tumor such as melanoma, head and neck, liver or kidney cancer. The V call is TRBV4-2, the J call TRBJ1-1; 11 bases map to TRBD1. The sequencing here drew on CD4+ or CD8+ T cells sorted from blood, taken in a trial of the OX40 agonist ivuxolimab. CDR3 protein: CASSPGQGALAFF. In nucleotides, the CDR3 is TGTGCCAGCAGCCCCGGACAGGGGGCGTTGGCTTTCTTT.